The rows below give T cell receptor beta chains drawn from one sample of a study of shared clonotypes between healthy human individuals. Repertoires were generated with immunoSEQ multiplex PCR, while TCRdb's copy carries only in-frame clones and drops some. The sample records hundreds of thousands of clones, 60% to 75% being singletons. The source material was memory CD4+ T cells sorted from blood. These receptors all come from a woman in her 30s in good health. CDR3s include the opening cysteine and the closing phenylalanine or tryptophan. D genes are given only for firm matches. Clone size is stated in some rows and not others, as once, few, many or a class when expanded.

>NA|NA|TRBJ2-1|TRBV5-1
CASRKRQESSYNEQFF
TGCGCCAGCAGGAAGAGACAGGAGAGCTCCTACAATGAGCAGTTCTTC
>NA|TRBD1|TRBJ1-1|TRBV28
CASRLGTGEAFF
TGTGCCAGCAGACTAGGGACAGGTGAAGCTTTCTTT
>NA|TRBD1|TRBJ2-7|TRBV5-1
CASTSDRVFDEQYF
TGCGCCAGCACATCGGACAGGGTCTTCGACGAGCAGTACTTC
>NA|NA|TRBJ2-7|TRBV29-1
CSGHFGYEQYF
TGCAGCGGCCACTTCGGTTACGAGCAGTACTTC
>NA|TRBD1|TRBJ1-1|TRBV2
CASSGDRGPEAFF
TGTGCCAGCAGCGGGGACAGGGGTCCTGAAGCTTTCTTT
>NA|NA|TRBJ1-5|TRBV27
CASSFRSGQPQHF
TGTGCCAGCAGTTTTAGGAGTGGTCAGCCCCAGCATTTT
>NA|NA|TRBJ2-1|TRBV7-3
CASSLIGTWGNEQFF
TGTGCCAGCAGCTTAATCGGGACGTGGGGGAATGAGCAGTTCTTC
>NA|NA|TRBJ2-3|TRBV28
CASSLVASTDTQYF
TGTGCCAGCAGTTTGGTGGCAAGCACAGATACGCAGTATTTT
>NA|TRBD1|TRBJ2-3|TRBV19
CASSRATGTGGRDTQYF
TGTGCCAGTAGTAGGGCAACCGGGACAGGGGGCAGAGATACGCAGTATTTT
>NA|NA|TRBJ2-7|TRBV5-6
CASRRRDGFEQYF
TGTGCCAGCAGAAGGCGGGATGGGTTCGAGCAGTACTTC
>NA|NA|TRBJ1-5|TRBV28
CASSGTDISNQPQHF
TGTGCCAGCAGTGGGACGGATATTAGCAATCAGCCCCAGCATTTT
>NA|TRBD1|TRBJ2-1|TRBV29-1
CSVGGQGNEQFF
TGCAGCGTTGGGGGACAGGGGAATGAGCAGTTCTTC
>NA|TRBD1|TRBJ2-1|TRBV30
CAWRPGTDYNEQFF
TGTGCCTGGAGGCCCGGGACAGATTACAATGAGCAGTTCTTC
>NA|NA|TRBJ2-1|TRBV20-1
CSVLGGGEQFF
TGCAGTGTTCTTGGGGGAGGTGAGCAGTTCTTC
>NA|NA|TRBJ2-2|TRBV2
CAGEGAGRTGELFF
TGTGCCGGAGAGGGAGCAGGGAGGACCGGGGAGCTGTTTTTT
>NA|NA|TRBJ1-2|TRBV28
CASSNYTNYGYTF
TGTGCCAGCAGCAATTATACTAACTATGGCTACACCTTC
>NA|NA|TRBJ1-2|TRBV30
CAWTAGIRFLTF
TGTGCCTGGACGGCGGGCATCAGGTTCCTCACCTTC
>NA|TRBD1|TRBJ2-5|TRBV5-1
CASSSPTGVETQYF
TGCGCCAGCAGCTCACCGACAGGGGTGGAGACCCAGTACTTC
>NA|NA|TRBJ2-1|TRBV6-6
CASSPRMDEQFF
TGTGCCAGCAGTCCCCGGATGGATGAGCAGTTCTTC
>NA|TRBD2|TRBJ2-3|TRBV10-3
CAIRELAGAGTDTQYF
TGTGCCATCAGGGAACTAGCGGGAGCGGGCACAGATACGCAGTATTTT
>NA|NA|TRBJ2-7|TRBV30
CAWKYGGSYEQYF
TGTGCCTGGAAGTACGGGGGCTCCTACGAGCAGTACTTC
>NA|TRBD2|TRBJ2-3|TRBV27
CASSSGLAGTDTQYF
TGTGCCAGCAGTTCGGGACTAGCGGGCACAGATACGCAGTATTTT
>few|NA|TRBJ2-3|TRBV19
CASSITGALTDTQYF
TGTGCCAGTAGTATAACGGGGGCCCTCACAGATACGCAGTATTTT
>NA|NA|TRBJ2-3|TRBV9
CASSVEGNAQYF
TGTGCCAGCAGCGTAGAAGGGAACGCGCAGTATTTT
>once|TRBD1|TRBJ1-1|TRBV14
CASSQGKTGIVPEAFF
TGTGCCAGCAGCCAGGGAAAGACAGGGATCGTCCCTGAAGCTTTCTTT
>NA|NA|TRBJ2-3|TRBV14
CASSALALRTDTQYF
TGTGCCAGCAGCGCACTAGCTCTCCGCACAGATACGCAGTATTTT
>few|NA|TRBJ1-3|TRBV7-9
CASSVSERISGNTIYF
TGTGCCAGCAGCGTTTCGGAACGAATCTCTGGAAACACCATATATTTT
>NA|TRBD2|TRBJ2-7|TRBV7-9
CASSSLAGGTYEQYF
TGTGCCAGCAGCTCTTTAGCGGGAGGAACCTACGAGCAGTACTTC
>NA|NA|TRBJ2-3|TRBV27
CASSPRRTDTQYF
TGTGCCAGCAGCCCCCGGCGGACAGATACGCAGTATTTT
>NA|NA|TRBJ2-2|TRBV10-3
CAISESVGGSSSGELFF
TGTGCCATCAGTGAGTCAGTCGGGGGCAGCAGTTCCGGGGAGCTGTTTTTT
>NA|TRBD1|TRBJ1-2|TRBV19
CASRETGGDYGYTF
TGTGCCAGCCGCGAGACAGGGGGCGACTATGGCTACACCTTC
>NA|NA|TRBJ2-1|TRBV21-1
CASSMRAGAGEQFF
TGTGCCAGCAGCATGAGAGCGGGCGCGGGGGAGCAGTTCTTC
>NA|NA|TRBJ2-1|TRBV14
CASSPIASYNEQFF
TGTGCCAGCAGCCCCATAGCCTCCTACAATGAGCAGTTCTTC
>few|NA|TRBJ2-2|TRBV18
CASSPPGDTGELFF
TGTGCCAGCTCACCGCCCGGGGACACCGGGGAGCTGTTTTTT
>NA|NA|TRBJ2-5|TRBV10-3
CAISPGLRTGAQYF
TGTGCCATCAGTCCAGGGCTGCGGACCGGGGCCCAGTACTTC
>NA|NA|TRBJ2-7|TRBV29-1
CSAGGYEQYF
TGCAGCGCAGGAGGATACGAGCAGTACTTC
>NA|NA|TRBJ1-1|TRBV5-4
CASSFPGLGLNTEAFF
TGTGCCAGCAGCTTTCCAGGGTTGGGCCTGAACACTGAAGCTTTCTTT
>NA|NA|TRBJ2-1|TRBV5-1
CASSPGTSRGLNEQFF
TGCGCCAGCAGCCCTGGGACCTCTCGGGGGCTCAATGAGCAGTTCTTC
>NA|NA|TRBJ2-7|TRBV5-6
CASSLRAIVSYEQYF
TGTGCCAGCAGCTTGCGGGCGATCGTCTCCTACGAGCAGTACTTC
>NA|TRBD2|TRBJ2-7|TRBV30
CAWSVREGLYEQYF
TGTGCCTGGAGTGTAAGGGAGGGCCTCTACGAGCAGTACTTC
>NA|NA|TRBJ2-2|TRBV5-4
CASSSPPGTGELFF
TGTGCCAGCAGCTCCCCCCCCGGCACCGGGGAGCTGTTTTTT
>NA|NA|TRBJ1-3|TRBV28
CASKGLGLGNTIYF
TGTGCCAGCAAGGGTCTCGGGTTAGGAAACACCATATATTTT
>NA|NA|TRBJ2-7|TRBV15
CATSRDGLGEQYF
TGTGCCACCAGCAGAGATGGTTTAGGGGAACAGTACTTC
>few|TRBD1|TRBJ2-7|TRBV11-2
CASSFRDSFYEQYF
TGTGCCAGCAGCTTCCGGGACAGCTTCTACGAGCAGTACTTC
>NA|TRBD2|TRBJ2-3|TRBV7-2
CASSWTSVGDTQYF
TGTGCCAGCAGCTGGACTAGCGTTGGGGATACGCAGTATTTT
>NA|NA|TRBJ1-5|TRBV28
CASSLLNSNQPQHF
TGTGCCAGCAGTTTGCTCAATAGCAATCAGCCCCAGCATTTT